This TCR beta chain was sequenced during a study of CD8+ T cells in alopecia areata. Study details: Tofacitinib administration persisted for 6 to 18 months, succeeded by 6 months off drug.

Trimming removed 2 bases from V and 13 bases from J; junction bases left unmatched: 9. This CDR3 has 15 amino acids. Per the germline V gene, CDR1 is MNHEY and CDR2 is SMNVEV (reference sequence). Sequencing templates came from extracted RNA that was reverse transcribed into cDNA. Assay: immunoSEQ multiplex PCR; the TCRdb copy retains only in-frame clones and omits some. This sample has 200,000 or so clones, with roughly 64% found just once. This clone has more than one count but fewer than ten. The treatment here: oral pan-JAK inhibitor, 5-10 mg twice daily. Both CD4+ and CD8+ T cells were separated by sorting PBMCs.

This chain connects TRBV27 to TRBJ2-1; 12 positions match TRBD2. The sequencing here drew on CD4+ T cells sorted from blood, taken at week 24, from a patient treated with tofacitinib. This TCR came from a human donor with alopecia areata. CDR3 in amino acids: CASSLGETSGRVQFF. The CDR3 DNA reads TGTGCCAGCAGTTTAGGGGAGACTAGCGGGAGAGTACAGTTCTTC.